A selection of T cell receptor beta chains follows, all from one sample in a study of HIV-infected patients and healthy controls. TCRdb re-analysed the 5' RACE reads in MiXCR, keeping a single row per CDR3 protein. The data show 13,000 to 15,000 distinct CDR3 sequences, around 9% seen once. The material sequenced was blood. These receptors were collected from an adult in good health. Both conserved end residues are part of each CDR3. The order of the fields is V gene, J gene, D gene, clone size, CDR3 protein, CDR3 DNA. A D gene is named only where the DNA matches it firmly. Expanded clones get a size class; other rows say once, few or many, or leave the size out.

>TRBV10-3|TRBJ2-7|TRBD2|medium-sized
CAISATGGALEQYF
TGTGCCATCAGTGCCACCGGGGGGGCCCTCGAGCAGTACTTC
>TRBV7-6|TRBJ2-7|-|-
CASSLSRESEQYF
TGTGCCAGCAGCCTAAGCCGGGAGAGCGAGCAGTACTTC
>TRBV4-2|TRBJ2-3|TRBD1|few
CASRRQGDRTDTQYF
TGTGCCAGCAGACGACAGGGGGACCGCACAGATACGCAGTATTTT
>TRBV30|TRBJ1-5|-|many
CAWSPNSNQPQHF
TGTGCCTGGAGTCCGAATAGCAATCAGCCCCAGCATTTT
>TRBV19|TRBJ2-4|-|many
CASNPEPAKNIQYF
TGTGCCAGTAATCCGGAACCAGCCAAAAACATTCAGTACTTC
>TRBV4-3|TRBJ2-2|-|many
CASSQDAPNTGELFF
TGCGCCAGCAGCCAAGATGCACCGAACACCGGGGAGCTGTTTTTT
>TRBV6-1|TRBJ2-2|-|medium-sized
CASSGSAGELFF
TGTGCCAGCAGTGGGTCGGCCGGGGAGCTGTTTTTT
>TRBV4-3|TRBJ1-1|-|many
CASSQDGGREAFF
TGCGCCAGCAGCCAAGACGGGGGGCGGGAAGCTTTCTTT
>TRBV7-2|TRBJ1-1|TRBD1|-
CANSSRRTGRGTEAFF
TGTGCCAACAGCTCCCGACGGACAGGGAGGGGCACTGAAGCTTTCTTT
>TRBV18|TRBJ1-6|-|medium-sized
CASSSGQRDNSPLHF
TGTGCCAGCTCATCAGGACAGCGGGATAATTCACCCCTCCACTTT
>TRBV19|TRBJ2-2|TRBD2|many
CASRSQVLAGGAGELFF
TGTGCCAGCCGTTCCCAAGTGCTAGCGGGGGGGGCCGGGGAGCTGTTTTTT
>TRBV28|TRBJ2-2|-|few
CASSFPVTGELFF
TGTGCCAGCAGTTTCCCAGTGACCGGGGAGCTGTTTTTT
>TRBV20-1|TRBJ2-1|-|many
CSARDLGNHEQFF
TGCAGTGCTAGAGATTTGGGAAACCATGAGCAGTTCTTC
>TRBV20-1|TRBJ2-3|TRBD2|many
CSASPTSGITDTQYF
TGCAGTGCTAGTCCAACTAGCGGGATCACAGATACGCAGTATTTT
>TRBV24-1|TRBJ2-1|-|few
CATTSPVKFF
TGTGCCACCACCTCTCCAGTGAAGTTCTTC
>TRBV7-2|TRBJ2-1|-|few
CASSLAHLALNNEQFF
TGTGCCAGCAGCTTAGCGCATCTAGCGCTGAACAATGAGCAGTTCTTC
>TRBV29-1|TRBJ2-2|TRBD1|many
CSVVGVRGKPNTGELFF
TGCAGCGTTGTGGGGGTCAGGGGGAAACCGAACACCGGGGAGCTGTTTTTT
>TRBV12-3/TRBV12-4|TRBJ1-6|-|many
CASSLGTLSYNSPLHF
TGTGCCAGCAGTTTGGGGACCCTCTCCTATAATTCACCCCTCCACTTT
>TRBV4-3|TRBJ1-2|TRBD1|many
CASSQEQGFGYTF
TGCGCCAGCAGCCAAGAACAGGGGTTTGGCTACACCTTC
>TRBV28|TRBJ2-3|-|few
CASSFRQGLDTQYF
TGTGCCAGCAGTTTCAGGCAGGGCCTGGATACGCAGTATTTT
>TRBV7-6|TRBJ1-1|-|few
CASSQFGEAFF
TGTGCCAGCAGTCAGTTCGGTGAAGCTTTCTTT
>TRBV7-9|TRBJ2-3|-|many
CASSLRRSTDTQYF
TGTGCCAGCAGCTTACGTCGGTCCACAGATACGCAGTATTTT
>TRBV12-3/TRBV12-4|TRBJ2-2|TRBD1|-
CASSFTGGRGTGELFF
TGTGCCAGCAGTTTCACAGGGGGCCGGGGAACCGGGGAGCTGTTTTTT
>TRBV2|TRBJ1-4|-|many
CASKRITTTNEKLFF
TGTGCCAGCAAACGCATAACAACAACTAATGAAAAACTGTTTTTT
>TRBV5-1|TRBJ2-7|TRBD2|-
CASSLTTASGGPDEQYF
TGCGCCAGCAGCTTGACAACGGCTAGCGGGGGCCCGGACGAGCAGTACTTC
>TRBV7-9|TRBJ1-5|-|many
CASSSGQNNQPQHF
TGTGCCAGCAGCTCCGGACAGAATAATCAGCCCCAGCATTTT
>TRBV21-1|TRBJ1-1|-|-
CASSNLLGNRHGTEAFF
TGTGCCAGCAGCAACTTGTTGGGGAATCGTCATGGGACTGAAGCTTTCTTT
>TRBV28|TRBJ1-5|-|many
CASSSLNQPQHF
TGTGCCAGCAGTTCTCTAAATCAGCCCCAGCATTTT
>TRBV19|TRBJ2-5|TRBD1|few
CASRETGGGETQYF
TGTGCCAGTAGAGAAACAGGGGGCGGGGAGACCCAGTACTTC
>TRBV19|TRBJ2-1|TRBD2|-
CASSRLAGSNEQFF
TGTGCCAGTAGCCGACTAGCGGGGAGTAATGAGCAGTTCTTC
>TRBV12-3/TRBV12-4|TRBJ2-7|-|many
CASSLGLASSYEQYF
TGTGCCAGCAGTTTAGGGTTGGCGTCTTCCTACGAGCAGTACTTC
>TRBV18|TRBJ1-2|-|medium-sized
CASSPGRKPYGYTF
TGTGCCAGCTCACCAGGACGGAAACCCTATGGCTACACCTTC
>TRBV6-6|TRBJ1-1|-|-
CASVTPQGLYTEAFF
TGTGCCAGCGTTACGCCCCAGGGGTTGTACACTGAAGCTTTCTTT
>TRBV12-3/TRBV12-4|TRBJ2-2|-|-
CASSVWGSNTGELFF
TGTGCCAGCAGTGTTTGGGGTTCGAACACCGGGGAGCTGTTTTTT
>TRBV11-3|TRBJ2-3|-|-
CASSFSSGDTQYF
TGTGCCAGCAGCTTCTCCAGCGGGGATACGCAGTATTTT
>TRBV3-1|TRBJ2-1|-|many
CASSQVSGSTYNEQFF
TGTGCCAGCAGCCAAGTTTCTGGCAGCACCTACAATGAGCAGTTCTTC
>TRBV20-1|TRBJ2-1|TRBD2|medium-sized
CSALRTSSGEQFF
TGCAGTGCCCTCCGGACTAGCTCGGGTGAGCAGTTCTTC
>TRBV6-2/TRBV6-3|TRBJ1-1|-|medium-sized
CASSPTLGVYGTEAFF
TGTGCCAGCTCCCCCACCCTAGGGGTTTATGGCACTGAAGCTTTCTTT
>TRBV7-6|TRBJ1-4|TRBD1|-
CASSLVIGTGGEKLFF
TGTGCCAGCAGCTTAGTAATAGGGACAGGAGGTGAAAAACTGTTTTTT
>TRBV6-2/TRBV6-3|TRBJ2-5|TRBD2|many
CASSYSRGGETQYF
TGTGCCAGCAGTTACTCGCGGGGGGGAGAGACCCAGTACTTC
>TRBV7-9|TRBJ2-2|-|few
CASSLATGELFF
TGTGCCAGCAGCTTAGCTACCGGGGAGCTGTTTTTT